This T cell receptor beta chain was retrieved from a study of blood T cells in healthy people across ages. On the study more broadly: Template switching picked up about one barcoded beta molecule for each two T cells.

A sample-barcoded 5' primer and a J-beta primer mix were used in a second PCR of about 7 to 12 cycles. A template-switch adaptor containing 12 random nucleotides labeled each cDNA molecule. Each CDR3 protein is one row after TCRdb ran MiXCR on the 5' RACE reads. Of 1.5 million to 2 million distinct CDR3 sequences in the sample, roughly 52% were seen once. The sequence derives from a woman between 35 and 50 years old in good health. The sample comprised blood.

The CDR3 region is CASSEITDRGLDTQYF. DNA for the CDR3: TGTGCCAGCAGTGAAATAACGGACAGGGGGTTAGATACGCAGTATTTT. The gene calls are TRBV6-1 and TRBJ2-3; 10 nucleotides line up with TRBD1. The CDR3 sequence is 16 residues long. Germline V gene sequence: CDR1 MNHNS, CDR2 SASEGT. The V and J ends lost 2 bases and 5 bases, in that order; junction bases with no gene match: 7.